A selection of T cell receptor beta chains follows, all from one sample in a study of shared clonotypes between healthy human individuals. Some clones are missing from TCRdb's copy, which holds only in-frame ones; the method was immunoSEQ multiplex PCR. The sample has over 100,000 clones, 68% seen once. Sequencing input: memory CD8+ T cells sorted from blood. The origin of the receptors is a young woman in good health. Each CDR3 is given with its conserved first and last residue. A D gene is named only where the DNA matches it firmly. Size tells how often a clone was seen (once, few, many) or the class of an expanded clone, and some rows leave it out.

v_call	clone_size	d_call	j_call	cdr3_nt	cdr3_aa
TRBV16	.	.	TRBJ2-7	TGTGCCAGCAGCCAATTTGACTCTAGCGCCTACGAGCAGTACTTC	CASSQFDSSAYEQYF
TRBV29-1	.	.	TRBJ1-1	TGCAGCGTGATCCACCCCGGGACCGACTTT	CSVIHPGTDF
TRBV19	.	TRBD1	TRBJ1-3	TGTGCCAGTAGGGTGACAGGGAGCTCTGGAAACACCATATATTTT	CASRVTGSSGNTIYF
TRBV2	many	TRBD1	TRBJ2-4	TGTGCCAGCAGCCTAGAGACAGGGGTAAACATTCAGTACTTC	CASSLETGVNIQYF
TRBV28	once	.	TRBJ1-2	TGTGCCAGCAGACGATCTCCACCGAACAGGGAACCTAACTATGGCTACACCTTC	CASRRSPPNREPNYGYTF
TRBV7-3	.	.	TRBJ2-7	TGTGCCAGCAGCTTAAGCGGTCTAGCGCTCTCCCAGCAGTACTTC	CASSLSGLALSQQYF
TRBV2	.	.	TRBJ2-1	TGTGCCAGCACCGCGTCGGGCACTAATAGCGATGAGCAGTTCTTC	CASTASGTNSDEQFF
TRBV25-1	.	.	TRBJ1-5	TGTGCCAGCAGTGCACGGACAGATAATCAGCCCCAGCATTTT	CASSARTDNQPQHF
TRBV25-1	.	TRBD1	TRBJ1-4	TGTGCCAGCAGTGGGCGACAGGGCGGGACTAATGAAAAACTGTTTTTT	CASSGRQGGTNEKLFF
TRBV7-3	.	TRBD2	TRBJ2-5	TGTGCCAGCAGCACTACGGGACTAGCAGGAGAGACCCAGTACTTC	CASSTTGLAGETQYF
TRBV28	.	TRBD2	TRBJ2-5	TGTGCCAGCAGTCTAGCGGAGGTTCAAGAGACCCAGTACTTC	CASSLAEVQETQYF
TRBV21-1	.	.	TRBJ1-5	TGTGCCAGCAGCAAAAGAGTTGAGTCCAATCAGCCCCAGCATTTT	CASSKRVESNQPQHF
TRBV18	.	TRBD1	TRBJ1-5	TGTGCCAGCTCAGACAGGGCTCGGCAGCCCCAGCATTTT	CASSDRARQPQHF
TRBV10-1	many	.	TRBJ2-1	TGCGCCACTGGCACGGGAGTTCAGGTTGAGCAGTTCTTC	CATGTGVQVEQFF
TRBV9	.	TRBD1	TRBJ1-2	TGTGCCAGCAGTACCTATACAGGGGCGGACTCTAACTATGGCTACACCTTC	CASSTYTGADSNYGYTF
TRBV6-1	.	.	TRBJ2-7	TGTGCCAGCAGTGCCCCGGGATCCTCTTCCTACGAGCAGTACTTC	CASSAPGSSSYEQYF
TRBV28	.	TRBD1	TRBJ1-5	TGTGCCAGCAGTTTCTTTTTCTGGCGGGACAGACATCAGCCCCAGCATTTT	CASSFFFWRDRHQPQHF
TRBV7-6	once	.	TRBJ1-1	TGTGCCAGCAGCCCGGGGGGAGCCCACACTGAAGCTTTCTTT	CASSPGGAHTEAFF
TRBV5-6	many	TRBD1	TRBJ2-2	TGTGCCAGCAGTTTGGACAGGGGGCTTGGCGGGGAGCTGTTTTTT	CASSLDRGLGGELFF
TRBV5-6	.	TRBD1	TRBJ2-7	TGTGCCAGCAGCGGAAACAGGGGCGGCGAGCAGTACTTC	CASSGNRGGEQYF
TRBV6-5	.	.	TRBJ2-2	TGTGCCAGCAGTTACCCATCAGGCGCCGGGGAGCTGTTTTTT	CASSYPSGAGELFF
TRBV4-2	few	TRBD2	TRBJ2-3	TGTGCCAGCAGCCATGGGACTAGTGCAGATACGCAGTATTTT	CASSHGTSADTQYF
TRBV6-1	.	.	TRBJ2-7	.	CASSAILVIAAYEQYF
TRBV25-1	.	TRBD1	TRBJ1-5	TGTGCCAGCAGTGAGCCCGGACAGGGTCAAGATCAGCCCCAGCATTTT	CASSEPGQGQDQPQHF
TRBV18	.	.	TRBJ1-2	TGTGCCAGCTCACCGATGGACAGAATCTATGGCTACACCTTC	CASSPMDRIYGYTF
TRBV27	.	TRBD2	TRBJ2-7	TGTGCCAGCAGTTTAGTAGCGGGGGGTTACGAGCAGTACTTC	CASSLVAGGYEQYF
TRBV10-3	.	TRBD1	TRBJ1-1	TGTGCCATCAGTGCGACCGGGACAGGGGGCCCTGAAGCTTTCTTT	CAISATGTGGPEAFF